Following are 19 T cell receptor beta chains from one sample sequenced in a study of cytotoxic CD8 clonotypes in ibrutinib-treated CLL. Here immunoSEQ multiplex PCR was the method, and the copy in TCRdb shows in-frame clones only, minus some. The profile covers approximately 92,000 clones, with roughly four fifths appearing a single time and under 30% taken by the ten largest. The starting material was PBMCs, obtained after 24 months of ibrutinib treatment. The source of these receptors is a human donor with chronic lymphocytic leukemia.

This clone was seen just once. The chain carries TRBV27 and TRBJ2-7; 13 positions agree with TRBD2. The CDR3 has 18 residues. Losses at the gene ends were 4 bases for V and 1 base for J; bases not matched to a gene: 10. CDR1 is MNHEY, CDR2 SMNVEV, per germline (reference sequence). The CDR3 DNA follows: TGTGCCAGCAGTTACCAGGGGACTAGCGGGATGCGGTCCTACGAGCAGTACTTC. Residues: CASSYQGTSGMRSYEQYF.

V gene TRBV4-1 combines with J gene TRBJ1-2; a possible D gene is TRBD1 (5 bases). This CDR3 region has 14 residues. Trimming removed 0 bases at V and 4 bases at J, with 9 bases between. Germline V lookup: CDR1 MGHRA, CDR2 YSYEKL. In DNA form, the CDR3 reads TGCGCCAGCAGCCAAGATCGGGGCAGCTATGGCTACACCTTC. This encodes CASSQDRGSYGYTF.

A few counts support this clone. The V and J genes are TRBV7-3 and TRBJ1-6, with TRBD1 as a possible D gene (6 bases). V dropped 5 bases and J dropped 8 bases, with 10 bases sitting between them. CDR1 and CDR2 (germline): SGHTA, FQGTGA. The CDR3 has 13 residues. This CDR3 is CASSKGGYSPLHF. CDR3 nucleotide sequence: TGTGCCAGCAGCAAAGGGGGTTATTCACCCCTCCACTTT.

The CDR3 loop reads CASGGSRTDTQYF. CDR3 in DNA: TGTGCCAGCGGGGGCAGCCGCACAGATACGCAGTATTTT. V is TRBV6-6 and J is TRBJ2-3, with D possibly matching TRBD1 (6 bases). Trimming stripped 8 bases from V and 1 base from J, with 10 bases between. The CDR3 extends over 13 amino acids. CDR1 and CDR2 (germline): MNHNY, SVGAGI (reference sequence).

V gene TRBV11-2 combines with J gene TRBJ2-1; D is undetermined. CDR3 length equals 14 residues. The germline V gene has CDR1 SGHAT and CDR2 FQNNGV. V lost 2 bases, J lost 10 bases, and 15 bases lay in between. In DNA form, the CDR3 reads TGTGCCAGCAGCTTATCCACCGAGCCTGGGGAGCAGTTCTTC. This translates into CASSLSTEPGEQFF.

The rearrangement joins TRBV6-5 to TRBJ2-3; D perhaps matches TRBD1 (5 bases). The CDR3 loop spans 14 amino acids. The germline V gene has CDR1 MNHEY and CDR2 SVGAGI. Trimming pared 0 bases from V and 7 bases from J, leaving 11 bases between. CDR3 protein: CASSYSSRVNTQYF. The DNA for the CDR3 is TGTGCCAGCAGTTACTCTAGCAGGGTAAATACGCAGTATTTT.

V is TRBV9 and J is TRBJ2-7, with D perhaps TRBD2 (5 bases). Trimming left V 0 bases short and J 5 bases short, with 9 bases between. The germline V gene encodes CDR1 SGDLS and CDR2 YYNGEE. This CDR3 comprises 13 residues. The CDR3 region is CASSVATEDEQYF. The CDR3 DNA reads TGTGCCAGCAGCGTAGCTACGGAGGACGAGCAGTACTTC.

The V and J genes are TRBV4-2 and TRBJ1-2, with D possibly being TRBD1 (5 bases). CDR3 length: 14 amino acids. The V end lost 0 bases, the J end lost 4 bases, and 9 bases lay between the germline ends. Germline V gene sequence: CDR1 LGHNA, CDR2 YNFKEQ. In DNA, the CDR3 is TGTGCCAGCAGCCAAGACGGACACCTCTATGGCTACACCTTC. Amino acid sequence: CASSQDGHLYGYTF.

For the CDR3, the DNA is TGCGCCAGCAGCCAAGATAGAGGCAGGGGGGCTTTAAAGCAGTACTTC. It specifies CASSQDRGRGALKQYF. This sequence joins TRBV4-3 and TRBJ2-7, with D possibly matching TRBD1 (7 bases). The CDR3 covers 16 residues. Germline CDR1 and CDR2: LGHNA and YSLEER. V lost 0 bases, J lost 8 bases, and 20 bases lay in between.

The chain recombines TRBV15 with TRBJ2-3, with 7 bases that match TRBD2. CDR1 is LNHNV, CDR2 YYDKDF, per germline (reference sequence). The CDR3 totals 14 residues. The V segment lost 3 bases and the J segment 3 bases; nucleotides outside the gene matches: 3. This chain's CDR3 is CATSRGRGTDTQYF. In DNA, the CDR3 is TGTGCCACCAGCAGGGGGAGGGGAACAGATACGCAGTATTTT.

Note on this clone: This sample includes further DNA sequences coding for the same CDR3. The chain carries TRBV9 and TRBJ1-1, with unresolved D. CDR3 length: 11 amino acids. Trimming removed 2 bases from V and 3 bases from J, with 2 bases in between. The germline CDR1 and CDR2 sequences are SGDLS and YYNGEE. CDR3 residues: CASSVDTEAFF. CDR3 coding DNA: TGTGCCAGCAGCGTGGACACTGAAGCTTTCTTT.

This chain connects TRBV11-2 to TRBJ2-7, with D perhaps TRBD2 (6 bases). CDR1 SGHAT and CDR2 FQNNGV come from the germline V gene. The CDR3 is 17 residues long. Trimming cost V 1 base and J 0 bases, with 16 bases left between them. This CDR3 reads CASSLALLAESSYEQYF. The CDR3 bases are TGTGCCAGCAGCTTAGCTCTACTAGCTGAGAGCTCCTACGAGCAGTACTTC.

The rearrangement joins TRBV6-1 to TRBJ2-3; TRBD1 matches 7 bases. Germline trimming cut 4 bases from V and 0 bases from J; bases unmatched to any gene: 7. Germline CDR1 MNHNS, CDR2 SASEGT. The CDR3 length is 16 residues. In DNA, the CDR3 is TGTGCCAGCAGTGTCGAACAGGGGTTAAGCACAGATACGCAGTATTTT. Translation: CASSVEQGLSTDTQYF.

In the case of this clone: Compared with germline, one end of the junction differs, possibly owing to a read error. CDR3 sequence (DNA): TGTGCCATCAGTGAAGGGGCGGGAGGCTCCCACGAGCAGTACTTC. Residues: CAISEGAGGSHEQYF. The chain uses TRBV10-3 and TRBJ2-7; 8 bases agree with TRBD2. Germline V gene data show CDR1 as ENHRY and CDR2 as SYGVKD. This CDR3 is built from 15 residues.

This chain joins TRBV5-4 and TRBJ1-1, with no clear D. The germline V and J ends were trimmed by 0 bases and 4 bases, with 10 bases remaining between them. The germline CDR1 and CDR2 sequences are SGHNT and YYREEE (reference sequence). The CDR3 consists of 14 residues. The CDR3 sequence: CASSLDSRTTEAFF. The CDR3, as DNA: TGTGCCAGCAGCTTGGACAGCCGAACCACTGAAGCTTTCTTT.

In regard to this clone: An end of the junction differs from the germline gene, which may be a read error. V is TRBV7-9 and J is TRBJ1-5; the D gene is possibly TRBD1 (5 bases). CDR1 and CDR2 (germline): SEHNR, FQNEAQ (reference sequence). The length of the CDR3 is 14 residues. The chain's CDR3 is CASSLAGPNQPQHF. CDR3 nucleotide sequence: TGTGCCAGCAGTTTAGCAGGGCCCAATCAGCCCCAGCATTTT.

The chain carries TRBV19 and TRBJ1-2; D unresolved. Trimming took off 3 bases at V and 3 bases at J, with 17 bases between the two ends. This CDR3 has 16 amino acids. Per the germline V gene, CDR1 is LNHDA and CDR2 is SQIVND (reference sequence). The CDR3 loop reads CASSMYEARSDYGYTF. The CDR3 nucleotides read TGTGCCAGTAGTATGTACGAGGCTAGGTCGGACTATGGCTACACCTTC.

The gene calls are TRBV21-1 and TRBJ2-7; the D call of TRBD2 is as the table states it, not checked on the DNA. TRBV21-1 has pseudogene status. The CDR3 loop spans 14 amino acids. The CDR3 reads CASSKARGGGAEYF. As DNA, the CDR3 is TGTGCCAGCAGCAAAGCGCGCGGAGGGGGGGCTGAGTACTTC.

This clone was recorded a few times. This sequence joins TRBV5-1 and TRBJ1-4; 8 nucleotides match TRBD1. CDR1 is SGHRS and CDR2 is YFSETQ in the germline V gene. This CDR3 region has 13 residues. Trimming removed 0 bases from V and 14 bases from J; junction bases left unmatched: 6. CDR3 sequence: CASSLEDRANLFF. The CDR3 nucleotides are TGCGCCAGCAGCTTGGAGGACAGGGCGAATCTGTTTTTT.